The 29 T cell receptor beta chains reported below all come from one sample, sequenced in a study of blood T cells in healthy people across ages. The second PCR ran about 6 to 12 cycles with a sample-barcoded 5' primer and J-beta primers. TCRdb re-called the 5' RACE reads with MiXCR, one entry per CDR3 protein. The sample carries 700,000 or so distinct CDR3 sequences, about a fifth recorded once. The sequencing input was blood. The source of these receptors is a man between 70 and 80 years old in good health.

The rearrangement joins TRBV7-3 to TRBJ2-5; no clear D gene. The germline CDR1 and CDR2 sequences are SGHTA and FQGTGA. The V end was cut by 0 bases, the J end by 4 bases, with 9 bases between. This CDR3 is 14 amino acids long. For the CDR3, the DNA is TGTGCCAGCAGCTTAACTGGTTACGGAGAGACCCAGTACTTC. This encodes CASSLTGYGETQYF.

J is TRBJ2-1 and V is TRBV5-1; 7 nucleotides agree with TRBD1. The J call may be mistaken, given a closer DNA end match to TRBJ2-7. The CDR3 covers 16 residues. Germline CDR1 and CDR2: SGHRS and YFSETQ. DNA for the CDR3: TGCGCCAGCAGCTGGGAGACGACAGGGTATGCCTACGAGCAGTACTTC. Its translation: CASSWETTGYAYEQYF.

This clonotype was found a few times. The chain uses TRBV30 and TRBJ1-6; D uncertain. Germline values: CDR1 GTSNPN, CDR2 SVGIG (reference sequence). This CDR3 has 13 residues. The V end lost 5 bases, the J end lost 0 bases, and 5 bases lay between the germline ends. The CDR3 here is CAWDGSYNSPLHF. The CDR3 nucleotides read TGTGCCTGGGACGGCTCCTATAATTCACCCCTCCACTTT.

In this sample, this clonotype turned up a few times. The J gene is TRBJ2-5, the V gene TRBV2; 9 nucleotides line up with TRBD2. Per the germline V gene, CDR1 is SNHLY and CDR2 is FYNNEI. Trimming removed 6 bases from V and 5 bases from J; junction bases left unmatched: 7. The CDR3 sequence is 14 residues long. The CDR3 is CASRSGGQKETQYF. The CDR3 coding sequence is TGTGCCAGCAGGAGCGGGGGGCAAAAGGAGACCCAGTACTTC.

The chain combines TRBV6-5 with TRBJ1-5; 7 bases are a match to TRBD1. The CDR3 is 15 amino acids. V was clipped by 6 bases and J by 4 bases; unmatched bases: 9. In germline, CDR1 is MNHEY, CDR2 SVGAGI. The CDR3 sequence is CASSLQGGTNQPQHF. In DNA, the CDR3 is TGTGCCAGCAGCTTACAAGGGGGCACAAATCAGCCCCAGCATTTT.

This clonotype showed up just a few times. This sequence joins TRBV5-6 and TRBJ2-1; maybe TRBD2 (6 bases). Germline V gives CDR1 SGHDT, CDR2 YYEEEE. CDR3 length: 18 residues. Trimming left V 0 bases short and J 0 bases short, with 16 bases between. The CDR3 DNA is TGTGCCAGCAGCTTGGTGGGGCCTGGGAGGAGCTCCTACAATGAGCAGTTCTTC. This sequence encodes CASSLVGPGRSSYNEQFF.

This sequence joins TRBV7-3 and TRBJ2-2; 9 nucleotides match TRBD1. The CDR3 sequence is 15 residues long. Trimming at V came to 8 bases and at J to 5 bases, leaving 9 bases not matched to a gene. The germline CDR1 and CDR2 sequences are SGHTA and FQGTGA. As DNA, the CDR3 is TGTGCCAGCGGACTACAGGGGGCGCGGACCGGGGAGCTGTTTTTT. It yields the protein CASGLQGARTGELFF. Drawing the rest from reference TRBV7-3 and TRBJ2-2, the complete variable domain is GAGVSQTPSNKVTEKGKYVELRCDPISGHTALYWYRQSLGQGPEFLIYFQGTGAADDSGLPNDRFFAVRPEGSVSTLKIQRTERGDSAVYLCASGLQGARTGELFFGEGSRLTVL.

The table lists this clonotype with a count of one. This chain connects TRBV9 to TRBJ2-1; no firm D call. Trimming removed 0 bases at V and 0 bases at J, with 7 bases between. This CDR3 is 15 amino acids long. Germline loops: CDR1 SGDLS, CDR2 YYNGEE. The DNA for the CDR3 is TGTGCCAGCAGCGTAGCGGGCCTCTCCTACAATGAGCAGTTCTTC. It translates to CASSVAGLSYNEQFF.

The chain has TRBV29-1 and TRBJ1-2; 8 bases fit TRBD1. The CDR3 is 13 residues long. V lost 5 bases and J lost 6; bases outside the gene matches: 8. Per the germline V gene, CDR1 is SQVTM and CDR2 is ANQGSEA. The CDR3 DNA is TGCAGCGTTTCAAGACAGGGGAAGCATGGCTACACCTTC. Translation gives CSVSRQGKHGYTF.

CDR3 amino acids: CSARDPQGQANTDTQYF. The CDR3 DNA reads TGCAGTGCTAGGGATCCGCAGGGACAGGCAAACACAGATACGCAGTATTTT. V is TRBV20-1 and J is TRBJ2-3; the match to TRBD1 covers 8 bases. The CDR3 contains 17 residues. Trimming at V came to 3 bases and at J to 2 bases, leaving 13 bases not matched to a gene. Germline CDR1 and CDR2: DFQATT and SNEGSKA (reference sequence).

This chain links TRBV30 with TRBJ1-2; no definite D call. The germline CDR1 and CDR2 sequences are GTSNPN and SVGIG (reference sequence). The CDR3 has 13 residues. The V end lost 7 bases, the J end lost 0 bases, and 12 bases lay between the germline ends. CDR3 nucleotide sequence: TGTGCCTTACGGACCGTAGCTAACTATGGCTACACCTTC. Its translation is CALRTVANYGYTF.

V is TRBV6-5 and J is TRBJ1-1, with TRBD1 as a possible D gene (5 bases). The germline V gene encodes CDR1 MNHEY and CDR2 SVGAGI. This CDR3 region has 16 residues. Trimming removed 0 bases from V and 4 bases from J, with 15 bases in between. CDR3 sequence reads: CASSYSLGRMGTEAFF. CDR3 coding DNA: TGTGCCAGCAGTTACTCGTTGGGGCGAATGGGCACTGAAGCTTTCTTT.

The table lists this clonotype with a few counts. This chain's CDR3 is CASSFSPGEGNIQYF. The CDR3 coding sequence is TGCGCCAGCAGCTTTTCTCCCGGGGAGGGAAACATTCAGTACTTC. The V call is TRBV5-1, the J call TRBJ2-4, with 7 bases identical to TRBD2. J was trimmed by 6 bases and V by 2 bases; bases with no gene match: 8. There are 15 residues in the CDR3. From germline, CDR1 is SGHRS and CDR2 YFSETQ.

This sequence joins TRBV9 and TRBJ1-1; D is unclear. The CDR3 contains 14 residues. Germline loops: CDR1 SGDLS, CDR2 YYNGEE. V lost 4 bases, J lost 2 bases, and 12 bases lay in between. CDR3 sequence (DNA): TGTGCCAGCAGCCCCGGGTGGACCAACACTGAAGCTTTCTTT. It yields the protein CASSPGWTNTEAFF.

This clonotype was counted a few times. The chain is built from TRBV6-5 and TRBJ2-5; D tentatively reads TRBD1 or TRBD2 (5 bases each). The end of the DNA is better explained by TRBJ2-7, so the J call may be wrong. Germline V CDR1 and CDR2: MNHEY, SVGAGI. The CDR3 length is 14 residues. CDR3 in DNA: TGTGCCAGCAGAAGAAGTGGGGGACGGGGCGAGCAGTACGTC. Its protein product is CASRRSGGRGEQYV.

This clonotype showed up just a few times. V gene TRBV29-1 combines with J gene TRBJ1-3; D unclear. Germline V gives CDR1 SQVTM, CDR2 ANQGSEA. CDR3 length: 13 residues. V lost 5 bases and J 0 bases, leaving 8 bases between the germline ends. In DNA, the CDR3 is TGCAGCGTTAGAAGGAGCTCTGGAAACACCATATATTTT. Amino acid sequence: CSVRRSSGNTIYF.

Note on this clonotype: A much larger clone sits a single nucleotide away, making a read error possible. Given the absence of the conserved phenylalanine or tryptophan at the CDR3 end, a read error is likely. The J gene is TRBJ1-4, the V gene TRBV24-1; D unresolved. V was clipped by 3 bases and J by 7 bases, with 8 bases between them. Germline lookup yields CDR1 KGHDR and CDR2 SFDVKD. This CDR3 comprises 13 residues. The CDR3 here is CATSDPKGEKLFS. The CDR3 region has the DNA TGTGCCACCAGTGATCCTAAGGGTGAAAAACTGTTTTCT.

The chain carries TRBV20-1 and TRBJ1-2; D uncertain. The CDR3 extends over 14 amino acids. Per germline, CDR1 DFQATT and CDR2 SNEGSKA (reference sequence). Deletions cut 3 bases from V and 1 base from J, with 12 bases between. CDR3 nucleotides: TGCAGTGCTAGCGGCCGGCCGTTTAACTATGGCTACACCTTC. Translating it yields CSASGRPFNYGYTF.

At least ten counts were recorded for this clonotype. A much larger clonotype is one base distant, so this may be a read error. This rearrangement joins TRBV20-1 to TRBJ2-5, with D possibly TRBD2 on 5 matching bases. The CDR3 is 12 amino acids. Trimming shortened V by 5 bases and J by 10 bases, and 17 bases separated the two germline ends. Germline CDR1 reads DFQATT; CDR2 reads SNEGSKA (reference sequence). The CDR3 DNA is TGCAGTGCTGCCCCCGTCGGGGTATACCAGTACTTC. It yields the protein CSAAPVGVYQYF.

This CDR3 reads CASSKDRELLTKNIQYF. The CDR3 nucleotides read TGCGCCAGCAGCAAGGACAGGGAACTTTTAACCAAAAACATTCAGTACTTC. The V and J genes are TRBV5-1 and TRBJ2-4; 8 nucleotides align to TRBD1. Germline lookup yields CDR1 SGHRS and CDR2 YFSETQ. CDR3 size: 17 residues. V trimming: 4 bases; J trimming: 2 bases; junction bases outside the gene matches: 11.

Only a few counts were recorded for this clonotype. V usage is TRBV18 and J usage is TRBJ2-5; 9 bases match TRBD2. Per the germline V gene, CDR1 is KGHSH and CDR2 is LQKENI. The CDR3 has 15 amino acids. The junction had 7 bases not matched to a gene; V was cut back by 6 bases and J by 2 bases. DNA for the CDR3: TGTGCCAGCTCGCCTGACGCGGGGGGGCAAGAGACCCAGTACTTC. This translates into CASSPDAGGQETQYF.

In its sample, this clonotype was seen a few times. The rearrangement links TRBV5-1 to TRBJ2-3; weak D call: TRBD2 (6 bases). Germline V gene lookup returns CDR1 SGHRS and CDR2 YFSETQ. The CDR3 is 16 residues long. The V and J ends lost 2 bases and 2 bases respectively, with 15 bases between them. CDR3 coding DNA: TGCGCCAGCAGCTTCTTGAGACTAGGACTCACAGATACGCAGTATTTT. Translating gives CASSFLRLGLTDTQYF. Complete variable domain (other parts from reference TRBV5-1 and TRBJ2-3): KAGVTQTPRYLIKTRGQQVTLSCSPISGHRSVSWYQQTPGQGLQFLFEYFSETQRNKGNFPGRFSGRQFSNSRSEMNVSTLELGDSALYLCASSFLRLGLTDTQYFGPGTRLTVL.

In its sample, this clonotype was seen once. The chain has TRBV5-1 and TRBJ2-7, with D perhaps matching TRBD1 or TRBD2 (5 bases each). V was cut by 6 bases and J by 2 bases, with 18 bases left in between. The CDR3 spans 15 residues. From germline, CDR1 is SGHRS and CDR2 YFSETQ. The chain's CDR3 is CASTTRGSGTYEQYF. For the CDR3, the DNA is TGCGCCAGCACCACTCGGGGCTCAGGAACCTACGAGCAGTACTTC.

This clonotype was counted between two and nine times. The chain recombines TRBV12-3 or TRBV12-4 with TRBJ1-3; D uncertain. Deletions cut 3 bases from V and 10 bases from J, with 13 bases between. The CDR3 sequence is 13 residues long. CDR3 loop: CASSFTETETIYF. Written as DNA, the CDR3 is TGTGCCAGCAGTTTTACGGAGACGGAAACCATATATTTT.

This clonotype was counted only a few times. V and J are TRBV4-3 and TRBJ2-5; TRBD2 might be the D (6 bases). V was clipped by 1 base and J by 5 bases, with 11 bases between them. Looked up from germline, CDR1 is LGHNA and CDR2 is YSLEER. This CDR3 contains 14 residues. In DNA, the CDR3 is TGCGCCAGCAGCCAAGTCCGGGAGAAGGAGACCCAGTACTTC. It specifies CASSQVREKETQYF.

The rearrangement uses TRBV11-2 and TRBJ2-6; no reliable D call. The CDR3 is made up of 16 amino acids. The V gene's germline CDR1 is SGHAT and CDR2 FQNNGV. The V end lost 2 bases, the J end lost 0 bases, and 8 bases lay between the germline ends. CDR3 amino acids: CASSLWSISGANVLTF. The CDR3 nucleotides read TGTGCCAGCAGCTTATGGTCGATCTCTGGGGCCAACGTCCTGACTTTC.

In its sample, this clonotype was seen a few times. The rearrangement links TRBV20-1 to TRBJ2-7; TRBD2 agrees at 8 bases. The J call is in doubt because the DNA end fits TRBJ2-5 better. The germline gives CDR1 DFQATT, CDR2 SNEGSKA (reference sequence). The CDR3 is 15 amino acids. The CDR3 is CSARDPGGVSETQYF. The CDR3 bases are TGCAGTGCTAGAGACCCCGGGGGGGTTTCAGAGACCCAGTACTTC.

The chain is built from TRBV7-2 and TRBJ2-3, with a tentative D call TRBD2 (5 bases). The CDR3 sequence is 14 residues long. Trimming took off 6 bases at V and 8 bases at J, with 18 bases between the two ends. Germline V gene data show CDR1 as SGHTA and CDR2 as FQGNSA. Here the CDR3 DNA reads TGTGCCAGCAGGACCGGGGAGACCACGCGTACGCAGTATTTT. Translated: CASRTGETTRTQYF.

This chain links TRBV6-1 with TRBJ1-5; 10 nucleotides agree with TRBD1. V dropped 4 bases and J dropped 6; count of bases not matched to a gene: 15. The CDR3 contains 18 residues. Looked up from germline, CDR1 is MNHNS and CDR2 is SASEGT. CDR3 nucleotide sequence: TGTGCCAGCAGTGGGAAAGAATTTCCGGGACAGGGGACTCAGCCCCAGCATTTT. This encodes CASSGKEFPGQGTQPQHF.